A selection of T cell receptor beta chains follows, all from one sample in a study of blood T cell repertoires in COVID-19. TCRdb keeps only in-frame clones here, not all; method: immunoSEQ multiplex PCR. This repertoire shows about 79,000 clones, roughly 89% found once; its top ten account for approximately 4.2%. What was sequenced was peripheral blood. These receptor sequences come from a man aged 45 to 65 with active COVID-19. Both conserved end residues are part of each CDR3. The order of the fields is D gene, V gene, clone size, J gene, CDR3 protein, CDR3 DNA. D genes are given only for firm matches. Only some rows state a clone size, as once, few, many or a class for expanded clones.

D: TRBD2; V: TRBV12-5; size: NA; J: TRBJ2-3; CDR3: CASGLTYSGKLDTDTQYF; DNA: TGTGCTAGTGGTTTGACTTATAGCGGGAAGTTGGACACAGATACGCAGTATTTT
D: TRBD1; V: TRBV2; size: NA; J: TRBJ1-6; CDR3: CASSNGQAHNSPLHF; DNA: TGTGCCAGCAGTAACGGACAGGCTCATAATTCACCCCTCCACTTT
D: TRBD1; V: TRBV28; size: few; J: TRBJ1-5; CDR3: CASTDRGRNQPQHF; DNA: TGTGCCAGTACCGACAGGGGGCGGAATCAGCCCCAGCATTTT
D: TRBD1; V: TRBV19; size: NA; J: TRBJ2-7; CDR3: CASSVGQGAYEQYF; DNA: TGTGCCAGTAGTGTTGGCCAGGGGGCCTACGAGCAGTACTTC
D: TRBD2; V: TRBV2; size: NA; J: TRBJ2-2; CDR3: CASTLADMNTGELFF; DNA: TGTGCCAGCACACTAGCGGACATGAACACCGGGGAGCTGTTTTTT
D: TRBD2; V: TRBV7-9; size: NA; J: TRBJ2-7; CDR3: CASSLVGGLAGRDYEQYF; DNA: TGTGCCAGCAGCTTAGTGGGGGGACTAGCGGGGAGAGACTACGAGCAGTACTTC
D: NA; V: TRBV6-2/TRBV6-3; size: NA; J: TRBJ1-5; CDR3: CASSYSTQSPNQPQHF; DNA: TGTGCCAGCAGTTACTCCACCCAGTCGCCAAATCAGCCCCAGCATTTT
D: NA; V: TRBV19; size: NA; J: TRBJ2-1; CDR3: CAGARSGDPRDEQFF; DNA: TGTGCCGGGGCGAGATCGGGGGACCCGAGGGATGAGCAGTTCTTC
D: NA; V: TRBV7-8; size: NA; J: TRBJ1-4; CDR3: CASSRTGTAGNEKLFF; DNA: TGTGCCAGCAGCCGTACAGGGACCGCTGGTAATGAAAAACTGTTTTTT
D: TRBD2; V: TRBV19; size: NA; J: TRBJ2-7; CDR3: CASSIDRKSGKRGEQYF; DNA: TGTGCCAGTAGTATAGATCGTAAGTCGGGAAAGCGGGGCGAGCAGTACTTC
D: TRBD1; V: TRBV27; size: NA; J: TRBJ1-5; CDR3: CASSSGQGNQPQHF; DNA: TGTGCCAGCAGTTCCGGACAGGGGAATCAGCCCCAGCATTTT
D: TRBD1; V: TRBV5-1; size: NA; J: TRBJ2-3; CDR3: CASSWTGLSVDTQYF; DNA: TGCGCCAGCAGCTGGACAGGGCTGTCCGTAGATACGCAGTATTTT
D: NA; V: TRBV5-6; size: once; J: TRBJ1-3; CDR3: CASSSAGALGGNTIYF; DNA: TGTGCCAGCAGCTCAGCTGGGGCCCTAGGGGGAAACACCATATATTTT